Each of the 3 T cell receptor beta chains below was sequenced from the same sample in a study of molecular identifiers for immune sequencing clone quantification. TCRdb independently ran MiXCR on the PCR reads; one entry per CDR3 protein. The data contain approximately 590,000 distinct CDR3 sequences, roughly 25% of them singletons. The sample comprised naive CD8+ T cells from blood, with Jurkat cell RNA spiked in. Described subset: FACS-sorted CD8+CD4-CCR7+CD45RA+ naive T cells. These receptor sequences come from a human donor in good health. Some libraries in this study had Jurkat cell RNA spiked in.

This clonotype was detected ten times or more. The CDR3 region has the DNA TGCAGTGCTATAAAGCGGGGAGATAACACCGGGGAGCTGTTTTTT. Encoded protein: CSAIKRGDNTGELFF. The chain links TRBV20-1 to TRBJ2-2; 7 bases are a match to TRBD2. V shed 4 bases and J 2 bases; nucleotides not matched to a gene: 7. This CDR3 comprises 15 residues. Germline lookup yields CDR1 DFQATT and CDR2 SNEGSKA (reference sequence).

The table lists this clonotype with many counts. The chain carries TRBV29-1 and TRBJ2-3, with TRBD1 matching over 8 bases. The V gene end was trimmed by 0 bases and the J gene end by 0 bases; junction bases not matched to a gene: 2. The CDR3 contains 15 residues. Germline CDR1 is SQVTM and CDR2 is ANQGSEA. CDR3 in DNA: TGCAGCGTTGAAGACAGGGGGCGAAGCACAGATACGCAGTATTTT. Encoded protein: CSVEDRGRSTDTQYF.

Many counts were recorded for this clonotype. The junction departs from the called germline gene at one end, perhaps through a read error. This sequence joins TRBV30 and TRBJ2-1, with D unresolved. The CDR3 is 13 residues long. Germline values: CDR1 GTSNPN, CDR2 SVGIG (reference sequence). The CDR3: CAWSRDSHNEQFF. In nucleotides, the CDR3 is TGTGCCTGGAGTCGCGACTCCCACAATGAGCAGTTCTTC.